Shown below are 3 T cell receptor beta chains from a single sample sequenced in a study of T-cell reconstitution after alpha-beta-depleted transplantation in children. The TCRbeta library incorporated unique molecular identifiers. TCRdb recomputed calls from the PCR reads with MiXCR, one row per CDR3 protein. The sample records approximately 89,000 distinct CDR3 sequences, around 15% being singletons. Sample: PBMCs, mostly from graft donor cells, taken 180 days after TCRalphabeta/CD19-depleted stem cell transplant. The receptor source for this set is a male patient aged 2 to 9 who had a stem cell transplant for acute lymphoblastic leukemia, so the T cells may come from the graft donor.

The chain combines TRBV7-2 with TRBJ2-5; maybe TRBD2 (5 bases). CDR3 length: 14 amino acids. The V end was cut by 4 bases, the J end by 2 bases, with 11 bases between. Per the germline V gene, CDR1 is SGHTA and CDR2 is FQGNSA. The CDR3: CASSSQRTQETQYF. Written as DNA, the CDR3 is TGTGCCAGCAGCTCCCAACGGACTCAAGAGACCCAGTACTTC.

V is TRBV7-9 and J is TRBJ1-2, with 10 bases identical to TRBD1. V lost 4 bases, J lost 4 bases, and 6 bases stayed unmatched. Germline V lookup: CDR1 SEHNR, CDR2 FQNEAQ (reference sequence). The CDR3 extends over 15 amino acids. CDR3 coding DNA: TGTGCCAGCAGCTCCCGACAGGGGGCAAGCTATGGCTACACCTTC. Its translation: CASSSRQGASYGYTF. Combining the CDR3 with reference TRBV7-9 and TRBJ1-2 gives the whole variable domain DTGVSQNPRHKITKRGQNVTFRCDPISEHNRLYWYRQTLGQGPEFLTYFQNEAQLEKSRLLSDRFSAERPKGSFSTLEIQRTEQGDSAMYLCASSSRQGASYGYTFGSGTRLTVV.

The chain is built from TRBV5-1 and TRBJ2-7, with D uncertain. CDR3 length: 11 amino acids. Trimming cost V 0 bases and J 6 bases, with 4 bases left between them. The V gene's germline CDR1 is SGHRS and CDR2 YFSETQ. CDR3 nucleotide sequence: TGCGCCAGCAGCTTGGAATCCGAGCAGTACTTC. Its translation is CASSLESEQYF.